One sample yielded the 6 T cell receptor beta chains listed below, sequenced in a study of cytomegalovirus exposure and HLA in healthy donors. In the PCR, 60 Vbeta and 13 Jbeta primers were used. The protocol was immunoSEQ multiplex PCR, while the TCRdb copy is restricted to in-frame clones and leaves out a portion. The table lists about 200,000 clones, about 80% of them singletons. The source material was PBMCs. Receptor source: a man aged 35-49 years in good health and CMV-seropositive.

Here the CDR3 DNA reads TGCGCCAGCAGCTTAATCAGTTTAAACTATGGCTACACCTTC. It codes for CASSLISLNYGYTF. This chain joins TRBV5-1 and TRBJ1-2; the D is unclear. Germline V gene data show CDR1 as SGHRS and CDR2 as YFSETQ. The CDR3 sequence is 14 residues long. Trimming removed 2 bases from V and 2 bases from J, with 10 bases in between.

This chain links TRBV9 with TRBJ2-5; 10 bases map to TRBD1. From germline, CDR1 is SGDLS and CDR2 YYNGEE. Losses at the gene ends were 4 bases for V and 5 bases for J; bases not matched to a gene: 11. CDR3 length equals 16 residues. In DNA, the CDR3 is TGTGCCAGCAGCCCTCGGACAGGGGGATCCTACGAGACCCAGTACTTC. Its protein product is CASSPRTGGSYETQYF. The full variable domain, completed using reference TRBV9 and TRBJ2-5, is DSGVTQTPKHLITATGQRVTLRCSPRSGDLSVYWYQQSLDQGLQFLIQYYNGEERAKGNILERFSAQQFPDLHSELNLSSLELGDSALYFCASSPRTGGSYETQYFGPGTRLLVL.

The gene calls are TRBV7-2 and TRBJ2-1; 14 nucleotides agree with TRBD2. Germline CDR1 reads SGHTA; CDR2 reads FQGNSA. V lost 0 bases to trimming and J lost 4 bases; unmatched junction nucleotides: 5. The CDR3 totals 18 residues. In nucleotides, the CDR3 is TGTGCCAGCAGCTTAGCGATCGGGACTAGCGGGAGATACAATGAGCAGTTCTTC. This sequence encodes CASSLAIGTSGRYNEQFF.

This sequence joins TRBV29-1 and TRBJ2-4; D might be TRBD2 (6 bases). This CDR3 is built from 12 residues. The V gene's germline CDR1 is SQVTM and CDR2 ANQGSEA. V lost 7 bases and J lost 11, with 18 bases in between. The CDR3 bases are TGCAGCGCTCAGGGACTGGCCTCAGTTCAGTACTTC. Amino acids: CSAQGLASVQYF.

The chain combines TRBV21-1 with TRBJ2-1; whether TRBD2, the table's D call, matches the DNA was not checked. TRBV21-1 is deemed a pseudogene. CDR3 length: 16 residues. In nucleotides, the CDR3 is TGTGCCAGCAGCAAACCCGGTTCTAGCTCCTACAATGAGCAGTTCTTC. Translation: CASSKPGSSSYNEQFF.

This sequence joins TRBV7-8 and TRBJ2-3, with TRBD2 matching over 7 bases. CDR3 length: 16 residues. Germline V gene sequence: CDR1 SGHVS, CDR2 FQNEAQ. V shed 4 bases, J shed 4 bases, and the junction held 11 bases outside the gene matches. The CDR3 DNA sequence: TGTGCCAGCAGCTCCCTGGGGGGGAGGGGTCCAGATACGCAGTATTTT. Its protein is CASSSLGGRGPDTQYF.